The next 8 T cell receptor beta chains were all read from a single sample in a study of beta chain features in type 1 diabetes. Expressed TCRB transcripts were sequenced because the isolated RNA had all been reverse transcribed beforehand. Produced via immunoSEQ multiplex PCR; TCRdb's table is partial and in-frame only. The sample lists about 230,000 clones, over 8.5% seen once, with under 0.045% in the top ten. The sequenced sample consisted of naive CD4+ T cells from blood. All receptors derive from a woman aged 18-29 years in good health.

In its sample, this clone was seen a few times. A read error may account for a junction end that differs from germline. The chain couples TRBV7-7 to TRBJ2-2; the D gene is possibly TRBD1 (6 bases). Germline loops: CDR1 SSHAT, CDR2 FNYEAQ (reference sequence). The CDR3 has 15 residues. The CDR3 sequence: CASSLGQLGTGELFF. Written as DNA, the CDR3 is TGTGCTAGCAGCTTAGGACAGCTGGGCACCGGGGAGCTGTTTTTT.

This clone was recorded at least ten times. The chain joins TRBV10-3 to TRBJ2-1; no firm D call. Germline CDR1 ENHRY, CDR2 SYGVKD. The CDR3 runs 12 residues. V lost 6 bases to trimming and J lost 6 bases, with 9 bases between them. The CDR3 protein is CAISALGNEQFF. CDR3 in DNA: TGTGCCATCAGCGCCCTAGGCAATGAGCAGTTCTTC.

The V gene is TRBV30, the J gene TRBJ2-2, with D maybe TRBD2 (5 bases). Germline values: CDR1 GTSNPN, CDR2 SVGIG (reference sequence). With 0 bases removed from V and 3 bases from J, the gap between germline ends came to 17 bases. The CDR3 is 17 residues long. The CDR3 is CAWSVGRNGLDTGELFF. CDR3 coding DNA: TGTGCCTGGAGTGTAGGGCGCAATGGACTTGACACCGGGGAGCTGTTTTTT.

The chain uses TRBV11-2 and TRBJ1-4; D is unresolved. The CDR3 consists of 16 residues. Germline assignment: CDR1 SGHAT and CDR2 FQNNGV. The V end was cut by 0 bases, the J end by 7 bases, with 15 bases between. As DNA, the CDR3 is TGTGCCAGCAGCTTAGATGGCCGGTCGGGGAGTGAAAAACTGTTTTTT. It specifies CASSLDGRSGSEKLFF. Complete variable domain (other parts from reference TRBV11-2 and TRBJ1-4): EAGVAQSPRYKIIEKRQSVAFWCNPISGHATLYWYQQILGQGPKLLIQFQNNGVVDDSQLPKDRFSAERLKGVDSTLKIQPAKLEDSAVYLCASSLDGRSGSEKLFFGSGTQLSVL.

This clone was observed a handful of times. The chain carries TRBV30 and TRBJ1-1; perhaps TRBD1 as D (5 bases). CDR1 is GTSNPN, CDR2 SVGIG, per germline (reference sequence). This CDR3 has 13 amino acids. Trimming took 5 bases from V and 0 from J, leaving 10 bases between them. This chain's CDR3 is CAWREQVNTEAFF. The CDR3 nucleotides are TGTGCCTGGCGTGAACAGGTGAACACTGAAGCTTTCTTT.

The chain links TRBV7-3 to TRBJ2-1; 11 nucleotides agree with TRBD2. This CDR3 is 15 amino acids long. V lost 3 bases to trimming and J lost 7 bases; unmatched junction nucleotides: 5. CDR1 is SGHTA and CDR2 is FQGTGA in the germline V gene. Here the CDR3 DNA reads TGTGCCAGCAGCTTTAGCGGGGGGGCCTCAAATGAGCAGTTCTTC. This translates into CASSFSGGASNEQFF.

This clone was seen a handful of times. The chain links TRBV19 to TRBJ2-1; 9 bases agree with TRBD2. This CDR3 comprises 12 residues. Germline CDR1 reads LNHDA; CDR2 reads SQIVND (reference sequence). V was clipped by 8 bases and J by 10 bases; unmatched bases: 6. CDR3 sequence (DNA): TGTGCCAGTGGGCTAGCGGGAATCGAGCAGTTCTTC. Encoded protein: CASGLAGIEQFF.

This clone occurred a few times. V is TRBV4-1 and J is TRBJ2-5; D not resolved. V gave up 2 bases and J gave up 5 bases, with 21 bases separating them. Germline loops: CDR1 MGHRA, CDR2 YSYEKL. This CDR3 region has 17 residues. The CDR3 DNA sequence: TGCGCCAGCAGCCAAACGCCGGCAGAGAGGTTATGGGAGACCCAGTACTTC. It encodes CASSQTPAERLWETQYF.